The entry that follows covers one T cell receptor (beta chain) sequence. The antigen is unknown. This same CDR3 is encoded by further DNA sequences in the sample. This entry is derived from a study of CD8+ T cells in alopecia areata. Study-level information: In an open-label trial, patients got 5 to 10 mg tofacitinib twice daily. Tofacitinib ran for 6 to 18 months before 6 months off drug. Study results and caveats: Scalp sequencing captures resident alphabeta T cells of normal skin too.

Once RNA had been extracted, it was reverse transcribed into cDNA to act as the sequencing template. The assay was immunoSEQ multiplex PCR, and TCRdb's table has in-frame clones only and misses some. The sample carries hundreds of thousands of clones, 67% recorded once. The germline V gene encodes CDR1 SGHRS and CDR2 YFSETQ. This CDR3 is 11 amino acids long. V was clipped by 4 bases and J by 4 bases, with 5 bases between them. Lesional scalp punch biopsies and peripheral blood were collected from alopecia areata patients. The specimen comprised CD4+ T cells sorted from blood, sampled at week 0. The clonotype originates from a human donor with alopecia areata. The V call is TRBV5-1, the J call TRBJ2-5; D is uncertain. CDR3 sequence reads: CASSERETQYF. CDR3 DNA: TGCGCCAGCAGCGAGCGAGAGACCCAGTACTTC. The whole variable domain, remainder taken from reference TRBV5-1 and TRBJ2-5, is KAGVTQTPRYLIKTRGQQVTLSCSPISGHRSVSWYQQTPGQGLQFLFEYFSETQRNKGNFPGRFSGRQFSNSRSEMNVSTLELGDSALYLCASSERETQYFGPGTRLLVL.